This T cell receptor (beta chain) was captured in a study of shared T cell receptors in the human thymus. The protocol was immunoSEQ multiplex PCR, while the TCRdb copy is restricted to in-frame clones and leaves out a portion. The sample lists hundreds of thousands of clones, approximately 87% seen once, with 0.0094% in the top ten. The length of the CDR3 is 18 residues. The V and J ends lost 2 bases and 2 bases, in that order; junction bases with no gene match: 8. Germline V gives CDR1 SNHLY, CDR2 FYNNEI. These data were also reused for a study on human thymus T cells. That report adds: Corrective surgery for congenital heart defects was being performed on the healthy Finnish infants who were the donors. Resections from corrective heart surgery provided thymus tissue. Gene usage (both V and J) appeared biased in thymic and blood repertoires. Unrelated individuals reportedly shared highly overlapping thymic TCR repertoires.

The sequencing sample was made of thymocytes. The chain joins TRBV2 to TRBJ2-1, with TRBD2 identical over 11 bases. This TCR was sampled from a boy in the first two years of life with a congenital heart defect. The CDR3 coding sequence is TGTGCCAGCAGTGAATACCAACTTAGCGGGGGGGCCTACAATGAGCAGTTCTTC. Protein sequence: CASSEYQLSGGAYNEQFF.